These T cell receptor beta chains were read from a single sample in a study of blood T cells in healthy people across ages. TCRdb re-analysed the 5' RACE reads in MiXCR, keeping a single row per CDR3 protein. The data hold hundreds of thousands of distinct CDR3 sequences, with 21% observed a single time. The sequencing sample was made of blood. Source of these receptors: a man aged 70-80 years in good health. The CDR3 runs from the conserved cysteine through the conserved F or W. Each record gives: D gene, V gene, J gene, clone size, CDR3 protein, CDR3 DNA. A D gene is named only where the DNA matches it firmly. Some rows mark clone size as missing; the rest say once, few, many or name a class of expanded clone.

d_call: NA
v_call: TRBV9
j_call: TRBJ2-1
clone_size: few
cdr3_aa: CASSAQRDEQFF
cdr3_nt: TGTGCCAGCAGCGCCCAGAGGGATGAGCAGTTCTTC

d_call: NA
v_call: TRBV5-1
j_call: TRBJ1-2
clone_size: NA
cdr3_aa: CASSLIPDRLNYGYTF
cdr3_nt: TGCGCCAGCAGCTTGATACCGGACAGACTTAACTATGGCTACACCTTC

d_call: TRBD1
v_call: TRBV7-9
j_call: TRBJ2-3
clone_size: NA
cdr3_aa: CASSLRPSPTGGADTQYF
cdr3_nt: TGTGCCAGCAGCCTACGTCCTTCCCCGACAGGGGGCGCGGATACGCAGTATTTT

d_call: TRBD1
v_call: TRBV9
j_call: TRBJ1-4
clone_size: NA
cdr3_aa: CASSVAVTGNEKLFF
cdr3_nt: TGTGCCAGCAGCGTAGCCGTGACAGGGAATGAAAAACTGTTTTTT

d_call: TRBD2
v_call: TRBV2
j_call: TRBJ2-3
clone_size: few
cdr3_aa: CASSGTSGRVGTDTQYF
cdr3_nt: TGTGCCAGCAGTGGGACTAGCGGGAGAGTTGGCACAGATACGCAGTATTTT

d_call: NA
v_call: TRBV25-1
j_call: TRBJ1-1
clone_size: many
cdr3_aa: CASSENTEAFF
cdr3_nt: TGTGCCAGCAGTGAAAACACTGAAGCTTTCTTT

d_call: NA
v_call: TRBV3-1
j_call: TRBJ1-5
clone_size: few
cdr3_aa: CASSQDLGFLQPQHF
cdr3_nt: TGTGCCAGCAGCCAAGATTTAGGGTTTTTACAGCCCCAGCATTTT

d_call: TRBD2
v_call: TRBV28
j_call: TRBJ2-3
clone_size: NA
cdr3_aa: CASSSSRASGRSEGTDTQCF
cdr3_nt: TGTGCCAGCAGTTCCTCCCGGGCTAGCGGGAGGAGTGAGGGCACAGATACGCAGTGTTTT

d_call: NA
v_call: TRBV28
j_call: TRBJ2-4
clone_size: few
cdr3_aa: CASSPGWGALGNIQYF
cdr3_nt: TGTGCCAGCAGCCCCGGATGGGGGGCGCTGGGAAACATTCAGTACTTC

d_call: NA
v_call: TRBV18
j_call: TRBJ2-1
clone_size: NA
cdr3_aa: CASSFEHLEQFF
cdr3_nt: TGTGCCAGCTCATTCGAGCATTTAGAGCAGTTCTTC